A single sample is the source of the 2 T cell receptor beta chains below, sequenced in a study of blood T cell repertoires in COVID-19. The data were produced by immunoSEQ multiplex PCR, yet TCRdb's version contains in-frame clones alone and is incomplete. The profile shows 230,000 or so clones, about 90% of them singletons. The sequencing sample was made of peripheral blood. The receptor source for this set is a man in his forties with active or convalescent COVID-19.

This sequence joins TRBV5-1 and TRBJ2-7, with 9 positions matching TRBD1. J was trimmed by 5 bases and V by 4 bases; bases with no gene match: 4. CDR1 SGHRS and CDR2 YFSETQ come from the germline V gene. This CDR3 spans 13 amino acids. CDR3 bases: TGCGCCAGCAGCCCCGACAGGGGGAACGAGCAGTACTTC. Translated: CASSPDRGNEQYF.

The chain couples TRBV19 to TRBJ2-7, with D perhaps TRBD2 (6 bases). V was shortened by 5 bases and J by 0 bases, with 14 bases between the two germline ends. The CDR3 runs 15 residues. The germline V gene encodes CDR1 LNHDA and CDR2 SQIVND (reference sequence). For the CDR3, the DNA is TGTGCCAGTAGTCCGAGTGGGCGGGACTCCTACGAGCAGTACTTC. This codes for CASSPSGRDSYEQYF.